A single sample gave rise to the 25 T cell receptor beta chains below, sequenced in a study of cytomegalovirus exposure and HLA in healthy donors. The data were produced by immunoSEQ multiplex PCR, yet TCRdb's version contains in-frame clones alone and is incomplete. The sample shows tens of thousands of clones, roughly 94% of them seen only once. The sequencing sample was made of PBMCs. Receptors were obtained from a woman between 18 and 29 years old in good health and CMV-seropositive.

The CDR3 coding sequence is TGTGCCAGCAGCTCAAGACAGGGATCTAGGAACATTCAGTACTTC. It is translated as CASSSRQGSRNIQYF. This chain uses TRBV7-2 with TRBJ2-4; 7 bases align to TRBD1. The germline V gene has CDR1 SGHTA and CDR2 FQGNSA. V lost 4 bases, J lost 7 bases, and 10 bases stayed unmatched. There are 15 residues in the CDR3.

J is TRBJ2-3 and V is TRBV27; 11 bases are a match to TRBD2. CDR3 size: 16 residues. Germline trimming cut 4 bases from V and 3 bases from J; bases unmatched to any gene: 6. Germline CDR1 is MNHEY and CDR2 is SMNVEV (reference sequence). The CDR3 DNA reads as TGTGCCAGCAGTTCCCTAGCGGGGGGCCTTACAGATACGCAGTATTTT. Its protein product is CASSSLAGGLTDTQYF.

Only one count was recorded for this clone. The CDR3 loop reads CATSRAGQGANEQYF. The CDR3 region has the DNA TGTGCCACCAGCAGAGCTGGACAGGGGGCAAACGAGCAGTACTTC. This chain connects TRBV15 to TRBJ2-7, with TRBD1 identical over 11 bases. The V gene's germline CDR1 is LNHNV and CDR2 YYDKDF (reference sequence). The CDR3 extends over 15 amino acids. V shed 1 base, J shed 5 bases, and the junction held 4 bases outside the gene matches.

The chain recombines TRBV5-1 with TRBJ1-1; 8 bases fit TRBD1. V was pared by 4 bases and J by 3 bases, with 2 bases of the junction left unmatched. The CDR3 sequence is 13 residues long. The germline V gene has CDR1 SGHRS and CDR2 YFSETQ. CDR3 residues: CASSRGQDTEAFF. The CDR3 region has the DNA TGCGCCAGCAGCCGGGGACAGGACACTGAAGCTTTCTTT. The full variable domain, in which reference TRBV5-1 and TRBJ1-1 provide the parts outside the CDR3, is KAGVTQTPRYLIKTRGQQVTLSCSPISGHRSVSWYQQTPGQGLQFLFEYFSETQRNKGNFPGRFSGRQFSNSRSEMNVSTLELGDSALYLCASSRGQDTEAFFGQGTRLTVV.

This chain uses TRBV4-2 with TRBJ2-1; TRBD2 agrees at 10 bases. V lost 0 bases, J lost 9 bases, and 8 bases stayed unmatched. This CDR3 is built from 16 residues. Germline assignment: CDR1 LGHNA and CDR2 YNFKEQ. The CDR3: CASSQDPAGGPGEQFF. DNA for the CDR3: TGTGCCAGCAGCCAAGATCCAGCGGGAGGGCCTGGTGAGCAGTTCTTC.

The CDR3 DNA reads as TGTGCCTGGGGTACCCGGGGGGAAAATCAGCCCCAGCATTTT. Amino acids: CAWGTRGENQPQHF. The chain combines TRBV30 with TRBJ1-5, with a tentative D call TRBD1 (5 bases). The V end was cut by 5 bases, the J end by 4 bases, with 15 bases between. Germline V gives CDR1 GTSNPN, CDR2 SVGIG (reference sequence). CDR3 length equals 14 residues.

This clone appeared once. The chain carries TRBV5-6 and TRBJ2-7; 13 nucleotides agree with TRBD2. This CDR3 is 16 amino acids long. Germline trimming cut 2 bases from V and 6 bases from J; bases unmatched to any gene: 8. Germline V gives CDR1 SGHDT, CDR2 YYEEEE. CDR3 sequence reads: CASSLDPGLAGREQYF. CDR3 nucleotide sequence: TGTGCCAGCAGCTTAGATCCGGGACTAGCGGGGCGCGAGCAGTACTTC.

The chain recombines TRBV4-2 with TRBJ2-5, with D maybe TRBD2 (6 bases). V shed 4 bases and J shed 2 bases, with 11 bases lying between them. Germline values: CDR1 LGHNA, CDR2 YNFKEQ. CDR3 length: 14 amino acids. In DNA form, the CDR3 reads TGTGCCAGCAGCCTCGGGACTTCTCAAGAGACCCAGTACTTC. Protein sequence: CASSLGTSQETQYF.

The chain uses TRBV11-3 and TRBJ1-1, with TRBD1 matching 7 bases. V gave up 0 bases and J gave up 0 bases; unmatched junction bases: 10. Germline CDR1 SGHNT, CDR2 YENEEA. The CDR3 has 18 amino acids. CDR3 coding DNA: TGTGCCAGCAGCTTAGAGAGGGCAGGGGGTAGAGTGAACACTGAAGCTTTCTTT. This translates into CASSLERAGGRVNTEAFF.

The chain uses TRBV5-1 and TRBJ2-1, with D perhaps matching TRBD2 (6 bases). Germline assignment: CDR1 SGHRS and CDR2 YFSETQ. This CDR3 spans 14 amino acids. V was shortened by 2 bases and J by 3 bases, with 9 bases between the two germline ends. CDR3 coding DNA: TGCGCCAGCAGCTTACGGGGAGGCTACAATGAGCAGTTCTTC. Translation: CASSLRGGYNEQFF.

This rearrangement joins TRBV4-3 to TRBJ2-1, with D hard to call. Germline V gives CDR1 LGHNA, CDR2 YSLEER. V was trimmed by 4 bases and J by 7 bases, leaving 17 bases between them. This CDR3 spans 15 amino acids. CDR3 bases: TGCGCCAGCAGCCCGAGAGGTCCCACGGATAATGAGCAGTTCTTC. It is translated as CASSPRGPTDNEQFF.

The V and J genes are TRBV5-1 and TRBJ1-2; weak D call: TRBD1 (6 bases). Germline CDR1 and CDR2: SGHRS and YFSETQ. The CDR3 loop spans 19 amino acids. Trimming cost V 0 bases and J 3 bases, with 24 bases left between them. CDR3 protein: CASSLDGVLRTDLDYGYTF. For the CDR3, the DNA is TGCGCCAGCAGCTTGGATGGAGTTCTTCGGACAGATCTTGACTATGGCTACACCTTC.

J is TRBJ2-7 and V is TRBV6-1; 9 positions match TRBD1. CDR1 is MNHNS, CDR2 SASEGT, per germline. V lost 8 bases and J lost 2; bases outside the gene matches: 7. This CDR3 has 14 amino acids. CDR3 region: CASDRGDSTYEQYF. CDR3 DNA sequence: TGTGCCAGCGACAGGGGGGATTCCACCTACGAGCAGTACTTC.

This clone was seen repeatedly, ten times or more. The CDR3: CASSGTVNQPQHF. The CDR3 region has the DNA TGTGCCAGCAGCGGGACAGTCAATCAGCCCCAGCATTTT. This chain links TRBV25-1 with TRBJ1-5; TRBD1 agrees at 7 bases. Germline V lookup: CDR1 MGHDK, CDR2 SYGVNS. There are 13 residues in the CDR3. Germline trimming cut 6 bases from V and 3 bases from J; bases unmatched to any gene: 2.

This chain links TRBV7-3 with TRBJ2-3; D call uncertain. Germline V gene sequence: CDR1 SGHTA, CDR2 FQGTGA. V lost 4 bases and J 3 bases, leaving 5 bases between the germline ends. The CDR3 consists of 12 residues. The DNA of the CDR3 is TGTGCCAGCAGCTCCCGGACAGATACGCAGTATTTT. This sequence encodes CASSSRTDTQYF.

This clone was seen a single time. The chain employs TRBV6-6 and TRBJ1-6; weak D call: TRBD1 (6 bases). V was clipped by 4 bases and J by 6 bases, with 10 bases between them. CDR1 and CDR2 (germline): MNHNY, SVGAGI (reference sequence). This CDR3 has 14 amino acids. CDR3 loop: CASSSRDTNSPLHF. DNA for the CDR3: TGTGCCAGCAGTTCCCGGGACACTAATTCACCCCTCCACTTT.

V usage is TRBV2 and J usage is TRBJ2-1; 12 nucleotides align to TRBD2. Germline V gives CDR1 SNHLY, CDR2 FYNNEI. The CDR3 contains 20 residues. J lost 7 bases, V lost 2 bases, and 18 bases had no gene match. For the CDR3, the DNA is TGTGCCAGCAGTGAACCCGAAGGACCTACACTAGCGGGGGGTCAAAATGAGCAGTTCTTC. This translates into CASSEPEGPTLAGGQNEQFF. Full variable domain (missing parts from reference TRBV2 and TRBJ2-1): EPEVTQTPSHQVTQMGQEVILRCVPISNHLYFYWYRQILGQKVEFLVSFYNNEISEKSEIFDDQFSVERPDGSNFTLKIRSTKLEDSAMYFCASSEPEGPTLAGGQNEQFFGPGTRLTVL.

The chain couples TRBV2 to TRBJ1-2; D gene ambiguous. V was pared by 8 bases and J by 4 bases, with 14 bases between. The CDR3 is 13 amino acids. Germline loops: CDR1 SNHLY, CDR2 FYNNEI. Here the CDR3 reads CASFSGLPYGYTF. The CDR3 coding sequence is TGTGCCAGCTTCTCAGGTCTTCCCTATGGCTACACCTTC. The entire variable domain, with the rest obtained from reference TRBV2 and TRBJ1-2, is as follows: EPEVTQTPSHQVTQMGQEVILRCVPISNHLYFYWYRQILGQKVEFLVSFYNNEISEKSEIFDDQFSVERPDGSNFTLKIRSTKLEDSAMYFCASFSGLPYGYTFGSGTRLTVV.

The chain recombines TRBV30 with TRBJ1-5; D is uncertain. The CDR3 covers 14 residues. The V end was cut by 6 bases, the J end by 0 bases, with 12 bases between. Germline CDR1 is GTSNPN and CDR2 is SVGIG (reference sequence). The CDR3 coding sequence is TGTGCCTGTAACAGTGGATATAGCAATCAGCCCCAGCATTTT. Amino acid sequence: CACNSGYSNQPQHF.

The gene calls are TRBV5-5 and TRBJ2-7; 7 bases align to TRBD2. Trimming took 1 base from V and 2 from J; bases not matched to a gene: 6. Germline V gene data show CDR1 as SGHKS and CDR2 as YYEKEE (reference sequence). The CDR3 covers 15 residues. In DNA, the CDR3 is TGTGCCAGCAGCTTGCGGCGGGGGATCGCCTACGAGCAGTACTTC. Translating it yields CASSLRRGIAYEQYF. The full variable domain, its missing parts supplied by reference TRBV5-5 and TRBJ2-7, is DAGVTQSPTHLIKTRGQQVTLRCSPISGHKSVSWYQQVLGQGPQFIFQYYEKEERGRGNFPDRFSARQFPNYSSELNVNALLLGDSALYLCASSLRRGIAYEQYFGPGTRLTVT.

This clone was detected a few times. This chain joins TRBV2 and TRBJ2-7; D remains unclear. The V gene's germline CDR1 is SNHLY and CDR2 FYNNEI. V lost 3 bases, J lost 4 bases, and 13 bases lay in between. The CDR3 runs to 14 residues. The CDR3 bases are TGTGCCAGCAGTGATTCCACGGTCGCGTACGAGCAGTACTTC. It translates to CASSDSTVAYEQYF.

The gene calls are TRBV27 and TRBJ2-3; 8 nucleotides match TRBD2. J was trimmed by 6 bases and V by 3 bases; bases with no gene match: 8. The length of the CDR3 is 15 residues. Germline assignment: CDR1 MNHEY and CDR2 SMNVEV (reference sequence). The CDR3 sequence is CASSFLAGTRDTQYF. CDR3 DNA: TGTGCCAGCAGTTTTCTGGCAGGGACTAGGGATACGCAGTATTTT.

The CDR3 reads CASSLWGLSEVPDEQYF. The CDR3 region has the DNA TGTGCCAGCAGTTTATGGGGGCTTTCTGAGGTCCCCGACGAGCAGTACTTC. The chain has TRBV27 and TRBJ2-7; possibly TRBD1 for D (6 bases). CDR3 length: 17 amino acids. Trimming took 1 base from V and 5 from J, leaving 21 bases between them. CDR1 is MNHEY and CDR2 is SMNVEV in the germline V gene (reference sequence).

This clone was counted between two and nine times. The chain carries TRBV5-8 and TRBJ1-2, with unresolved D. Germline V gene sequence: CDR1 SGHTS, CDR2 YDEGEE. Trimming pared 3 bases from V and 5 bases from J, leaving 8 bases between. The CDR3 runs 12 residues. The CDR3 coding sequence is TGTGCCAGCAGCTCGACAAGTTATGGCTACACCTTC. This translates into CASSSTSYGYTF. The full variable domain, completed using reference TRBV5-8 and TRBJ1-2, is EAGVTQSPTHLIKTRGQQATLRCSPISGHTSVYWYQQALGLGLQFLLWYDEGEERNRGNFPPRFSGRQFPNYSSELNVNALELEDSALYLCASSSTSYGYTFGSGTRLTVV.

The chain is built from TRBV28 and TRBJ1-5, with 8 bases aligning to TRBD1. Germline V gives CDR1 MDHEN, CDR2 SYDVKM. The CDR3 runs 15 residues. J was trimmed by 2 bases and V by 6 bases; bases with no gene match: 6. CDR3 region: CASSEQGVRNQPQHF. The CDR3 DNA reads TGTGCCAGCAGCGAACAGGGGGTTCGCAATCAGCCCCAGCATTTT.